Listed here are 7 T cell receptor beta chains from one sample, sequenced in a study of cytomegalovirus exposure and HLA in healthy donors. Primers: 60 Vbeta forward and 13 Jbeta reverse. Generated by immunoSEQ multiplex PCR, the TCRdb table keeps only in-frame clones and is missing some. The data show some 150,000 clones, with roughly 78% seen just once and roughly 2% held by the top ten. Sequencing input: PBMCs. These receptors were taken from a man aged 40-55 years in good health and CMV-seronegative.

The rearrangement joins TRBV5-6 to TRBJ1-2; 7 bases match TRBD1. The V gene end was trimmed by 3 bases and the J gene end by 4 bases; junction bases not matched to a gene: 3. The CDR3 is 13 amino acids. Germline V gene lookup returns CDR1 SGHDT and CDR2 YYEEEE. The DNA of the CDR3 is TGTGCCAGCAGCTCGGGACAGCCCTATGGCTACACCTTC. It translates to CASSSGQPYGYTF.

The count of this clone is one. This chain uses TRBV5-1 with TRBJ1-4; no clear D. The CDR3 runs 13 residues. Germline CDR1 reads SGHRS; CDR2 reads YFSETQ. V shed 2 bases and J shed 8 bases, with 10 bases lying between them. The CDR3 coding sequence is TGCGCCAGCAGCTTATCGGTCCACGAAAAACTGTTTTTT. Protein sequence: CASSLSVHEKLFF.

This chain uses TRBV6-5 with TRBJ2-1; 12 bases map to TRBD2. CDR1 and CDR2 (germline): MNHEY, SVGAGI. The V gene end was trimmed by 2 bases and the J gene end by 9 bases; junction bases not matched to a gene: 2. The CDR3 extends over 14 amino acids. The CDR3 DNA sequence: TGTGCCAGCAGTTACGGACTAGCGGGATTTGAGCAGTTCTTC. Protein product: CASSYGLAGFEQFF.

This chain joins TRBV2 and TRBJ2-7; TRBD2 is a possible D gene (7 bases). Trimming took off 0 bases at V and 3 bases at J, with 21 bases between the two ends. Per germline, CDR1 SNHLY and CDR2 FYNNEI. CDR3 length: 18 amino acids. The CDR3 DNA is TGTGCCAGCAGTGAAGCCCCTGGGGGGGCCGGGGCTAACTACGAGCAGTACTTC. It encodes CASSEAPGGAGANYEQYF.

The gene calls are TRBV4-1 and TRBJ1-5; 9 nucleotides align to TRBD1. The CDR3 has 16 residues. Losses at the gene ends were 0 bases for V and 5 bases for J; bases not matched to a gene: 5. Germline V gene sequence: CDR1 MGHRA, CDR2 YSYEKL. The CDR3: CASSQDWGQGYQPQHF. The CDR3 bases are TGCGCCAGCAGCCAAGATTGGGGACAGGGCTATCAGCCCCAGCATTTT.

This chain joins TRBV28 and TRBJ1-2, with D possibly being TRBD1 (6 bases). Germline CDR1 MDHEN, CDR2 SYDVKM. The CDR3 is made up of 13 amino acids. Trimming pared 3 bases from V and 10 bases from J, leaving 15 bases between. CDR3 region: CASSFGTLGVYTF. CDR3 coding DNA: TGTGCCAGCAGTTTTGGGACATTAGGCGTCTACACCTTC.

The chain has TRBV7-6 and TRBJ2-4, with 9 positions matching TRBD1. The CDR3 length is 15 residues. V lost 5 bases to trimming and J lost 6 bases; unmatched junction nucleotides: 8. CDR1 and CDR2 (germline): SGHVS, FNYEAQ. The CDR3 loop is CASSPRTGDGNIQYF. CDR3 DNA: TGTGCCAGCAGCCCTAGGACAGGGGACGGAAACATTCAGTACTTC.